This T cell receptor (beta chain) appears in the sequencing data of a study of T cell clonality in common variable immunodeficiency. Study results and caveats: Shared TCRbeta clones were fewer between CVID subjects than controls.

Control and CVID samples contributed equal amounts of genomic DNA. Assay used: immunoSEQ multiplex PCR; TCRdb lists only in-frame clones, some missing. The specimen has under 30,000 clones, none found just once. Caucasian heritage predominated among both patients and controls. Heparinized whole blood, about 5 to 8.5 ml, came from each donor. This clone was observed at least ten times. The antigen is undetermined. The identical CDR3 is also encoded by other nucleotide sequences in the sample. Sequenced input: peripheral blood mononuclear cells. The receptor was derived from a person aged 18 to 69 in good health.

The chain's CDR3 is CSARDSARGNSPLHF. The part of the CDR3 DNA that was read is TGCAGTGCTAGAGATTCGGCCAGGGGAAATTCACCC. The chain carries TRBV20-1 and TRBJ1-6, with D possibly matching TRBD1 (6 bases). The read stops 3 residues short of the end of the CDR3; the missing end is completed from the germline J gene. Trimming left V 0 bases short and J 7 bases short, with 13 bases between. Germline lookup yields CDR1 DFQATT and CDR2 SNEGSKA (reference sequence). The CDR3 contains 15 residues.